The 32 T cell receptor beta chains given below trace back to one sample, sequenced in a study of shared clonotypes between healthy human individuals. Produced via immunoSEQ multiplex PCR; TCRdb's table is partial and in-frame only. The sample yields approximately 940,000 clones, approximately 76% seen once. Specimen: memory CD4+ T cells sorted from blood. The subset here: CD45RA-negative fraction. The receptor source for this set is a man younger than 30 in good health.

The genes are TRBV5-8 and TRBJ2-3; 8 bases are a match to TRBD2. CDR1 and CDR2 (germline): SGHTS, YDEGEE. The V segment lost 4 bases and the J segment 6 bases; nucleotides outside the gene matches: 13. The length of the CDR3 is 16 residues. Here the CDR3 reads CASSLPGLGALDTQYF. The CDR3 region has the DNA TGTGCCAGCAGCCTACCGGGACTAGGGGCATTGGATACGCAGTATTTT.

The V gene is TRBV2, the J gene TRBJ2-5; no definite D call. V was shortened by 2 bases and J by 7 bases, with 11 bases between the two germline ends. The CDR3 consists of 13 residues. Germline lookup yields CDR1 SNHLY and CDR2 FYNNEI. Written as DNA, the CDR3 is TGTGCCAGCAGTGAACTAGACGGTGGGACCCAGTACTTC. It codes for CASSELDGGTQYF.

J is TRBJ1-2 and V is TRBV5-6; D call uncertain. The CDR3 consists of 17 residues. The ends were cut back, 0 bases at V and 6 bases at J, with 21 bases in the middle. Germline-derived CDR1 and CDR2 are SGHDT and YYEEEE. The CDR3 is CASSLEDIYLFSDGYTF. In DNA form, the CDR3 reads TGTGCCAGCAGCTTGGAAGACATCTACCTGTTTTCCGATGGCTACACCTTC.

The V call is TRBV6-5, the J call TRBJ2-7, with D hard to call. The ends were cut back, 5 bases at V and 2 bases at J, with 13 bases in the middle. The germline V gene encodes CDR1 MNHEY and CDR2 SVGAGI. The CDR3 runs 14 residues. CDR3 amino acids: CASSAKDGPYEQYF. DNA of the CDR3: TGTGCCAGCAGTGCTAAGGACGGCCCCTACGAGCAGTACTTC.

Turning to this clone: The same CDR3 arises from other DNA sequences in this sample as well. The V gene is TRBV7-2, the J gene TRBJ2-1; D unresolved. The CDR3 sequence is 15 residues long. Trimming took 1 base from V and 1 from J, leaving 8 bases between them. The germline V gene has CDR1 SGHTA and CDR2 FQGNSA. The CDR3 protein is CASSLDRGSYNEQFF. The CDR3, as DNA: TGTGCCAGCAGCTTAGACCGTGGGTCCTACAATGAGCAGTTCTTC.

This CDR3 reads CASQALGVGTDTQYF. CDR3 nucleotides: TGTGCCAGCCAAGCTTTAGGGGTTGGGACAGATACGCAGTATTTT. J is TRBJ2-3 and V is TRBV7-9; D might be TRBD1 (5 bases). V dropped 8 bases and J dropped 3 bases, with 18 bases sitting between them. Per germline, CDR1 SEHNR and CDR2 FQNEAQ (reference sequence). The CDR3 totals 15 residues.

The chain combines TRBV5-1 with TRBJ1-2; D may be TRBD1 (5 bases). Germline CDR1 reads SGHRS; CDR2 reads YFSETQ. V was shortened by 4 bases and J by 4 bases, with 17 bases between the two germline ends. The CDR3 consists of 15 residues. The CDR3 DNA reads as TGCGCCAGCAGCGTAGGGGTTGCGGGAGGCTATGGCTACACCTTC. Its protein product is CASSVGVAGGYGYTF.

The rearrangement joins TRBV15 to TRBJ1-3; no clear D gene. Germline CDR1 and CDR2: LNHNV and YYDKDF (reference sequence). Trimming stripped 0 bases from V and 7 bases from J, with 4 bases between. CDR3 length: 12 residues. CDR3 in amino acids: CATSRDFNTIYF. The DNA of the CDR3 is TGTGCCACCAGCAGAGATTTTAACACCATATATTTT.

V gene TRBV10-3 combines with J gene TRBJ1-4; 7 bases are a match to TRBD1. This CDR3 is built from 13 residues. The V gene end was trimmed by 8 bases and the J gene end by 8 bases; junction bases not matched to a gene: 8. Germline assignment: CDR1 ENHRY and CDR2 SYGVKD. DNA of the CDR3: TGTGCCATCGGATCAGGGGGGAGGGAAAAACTGTTTTTT. Translated: CAIGSGGREKLFF.

This clone was picked up a small number of times. This rearrangement joins TRBV5-1 to TRBJ2-3, with 11 bases aligning to TRBD2. V shed 1 base and J 3 bases; nucleotides not matched to a gene: 1. The CDR3 is 15 amino acids. Germline V gene lookup returns CDR1 SGHRS and CDR2 YFSETQ. The chain's CDR3 is CASSLTSGRTDTQYF. CDR3 nucleotides: TGCGCCAGCAGCTTGACTAGCGGGAGAACAGATACGCAGTATTTT.

V gene TRBV7-6 combines with J gene TRBJ1-1; perhaps TRBD1 as D (5 bases). The CDR3 spans 14 residues. Germline-derived CDR1 and CDR2 are SGHVS and FNYEAQ. V gave up 1 base and J gave up 5 bases, with 11 bases separating them. CDR3 residues: CASSLVQGNTEAFF. The CDR3 DNA is TGTGCCAGCAGCTTAGTTCAGGGAAATACTGAAGCTTTCTTT.

The chain combines TRBV6-6 with TRBJ2-7, with D unresolved. CDR3 length: 14 amino acids. Germline values: CDR1 MNHNY, CDR2 SVGAGI (reference sequence). V shed 3 bases and J shed 4 bases, with 13 bases lying between them. CDR3 nucleotides: TGTGCCAGCAGTTATTGGTACAGAAGATACGAGCAGTACTTC. Protein product: CASSYWYRRYEQYF.

This sequence joins TRBV4-3 and TRBJ2-7; D is undetermined. The CDR3 length is 16 residues. Deletions cut 4 bases from V and 3 bases from J, with 19 bases between. Germline CDR1 reads LGHNA; CDR2 reads YSLEER. The chain's CDR3 is CASSRGPAELRYEQYF. The CDR3 DNA follows: TGCGCCAGCAGCCGCGGACCGGCCGAACTACGCTACGAGCAGTACTTC.

The chain employs TRBV7-2 and TRBJ1-5; 8 bases match TRBD1. The CDR3 is 16 amino acids. CDR1 and CDR2 from the germline V gene are SGHTA and FQGNSA. V was pared by 5 bases and J by 1 base, with 7 bases of the junction left unmatched. CDR3 loop: CASSRGGTGSNQPQHF. The CDR3 region has the DNA TGTGCCAGCAGCAGAGGGGGGACAGGAAGCAATCAGCCCCAGCATTTT.

A remark on this clone: Other nucleotide sequences in the sample specify the same CDR3. This chain links TRBV5-4 with TRBJ2-7; TRBD2 matches 15 bases. The V gene end was trimmed by 3 bases and the J gene end by 2 bases; junction bases not matched to a gene: 3. This CDR3 is built from 16 residues. Per the germline V gene, CDR1 is SGHNT and CDR2 is YYREEE (reference sequence). The CDR3, as DNA: TGTGCCAGCAGCTCCGGACTAGCGGGAGGGACCTACGAGCAGTACTTC. This sequence encodes CASSSGLAGGTYEQYF.

The V and J genes are TRBV28 and TRBJ1-1; 7 bases agree with TRBD1. The CDR3 consists of 15 residues. Germline V CDR1 and CDR2: MDHEN, SYDVKM. Trimming at V came to 6 bases and at J to 2 bases, leaving 9 bases not matched to a gene. CDR3 sequence: CASRVSGQKNTEAFF. The CDR3 nucleotides are TGTGCCAGCAGGGTCTCGGGACAGAAAAACACTGAAGCTTTCTTT.

This clone was picked up one time. CDR3 residues: CASSAQHPDMNTEAFF. CDR3 bases: TGTGCCAGCTCAGCCCAGCATCCGGACATGAACACTGAAGCTTTCTTT. V gene TRBV18 combines with J gene TRBJ1-1, with a tentative D call TRBD1 (5 bases). Germline CDR1 KGHSH, CDR2 LQKENI. Between the trimmed V and J ends, which lost 5 bases and 0 bases, there was a span of 16 bases. The length of the CDR3 is 16 residues.

This chain joins TRBV6-6 and TRBJ1-4, with 10 bases that match TRBD1. V was clipped by 4 bases and J by 8 bases; unmatched bases: 10. Germline V gene sequence: CDR1 MNHNY, CDR2 SVGAGI (reference sequence). This CDR3 comprises 16 residues. The CDR3: CASSSPGTGVREKLFF. As DNA, the CDR3 is TGTGCCAGCAGTTCCCCCGGGACAGGGGTGAGGGAAAAACTGTTTTTT.

The V gene is TRBV5-6, the J gene TRBJ2-3, with TRBD1 matching 7 bases. Unmatched junction bases numbered 9, after V lost 2 bases and J lost 9 bases. The CDR3 is made up of 14 amino acids. CDR1 is SGHDT and CDR2 is YYEEEE in the germline V gene. The CDR3 coding sequence is TGTGCCAGCAGCTTCGGCGTTAGCAGGGGGACGCAGTATTTT. It is translated as CASSFGVSRGTQYF.

The chain couples TRBV27 to TRBJ1-6, with D uncertain. Germline CDR1 is MNHEY and CDR2 is SMNVEV (reference sequence). Trimming stripped 7 bases from V and 0 bases from J, with 10 bases between. The CDR3 extends over 15 amino acids. This chain's CDR3 is CASKFRRSYNSPLHF. CDR3 bases: TGTGCCAGCAAATTTCGGCGCTCCTATAATTCACCCCTCCACTTT.

This clone showed up just a few times. The chain employs TRBV6-4 and TRBJ1-1; 9 bases agree with TRBD1. This CDR3 region has 12 residues. Germline assignment: CDR1 MRHNA and CDR2 SNTAGT. The CDR3 sequence is CAGGQGHTEAFF. CDR3 DNA sequence: TGTGCTGGAGGACAGGGGCACACTGAAGCTTTCTTT.

The rearrangement uses TRBV4-1 and TRBJ2-4, with TRBD2 matching over 8 bases. The germline V gene has CDR1 MGHRA and CDR2 YSYEKL. The CDR3 loop spans 15 amino acids. V shed 4 bases and J 3 bases; nucleotides not matched to a gene: 5. The CDR3 loop reads CASSRTGLVKNIQYF. CDR3 DNA sequence: TGCGCCAGCAGCCGAACGGGACTAGTCAAAAACATTCAGTACTTC.

The chain uses TRBV5-1 and TRBJ2-7; D might be TRBD2 (5 bases). With 0 bases removed from V and 6 bases from J, the gap between germline ends came to 22 bases. The CDR3 runs to 17 residues. Germline CDR1 is SGHRS and CDR2 is YFSETQ. CDR3 DNA sequence: TGCGCCAGCAGCTTGGACCAAGGGCGGCGGACTGTCTCCGAGCAGTACTTC. Translation: CASSLDQGRRTVSEQYF.

The V call is TRBV6-5, the J call TRBJ1-1, with a weak D call TRBD1 (5 bases). Trimming took 5 bases from V and 11 from J, leaving 18 bases between them. The CDR3 consists of 13 residues. Germline V gene sequence: CDR1 MNHEY, CDR2 SVGAGI. DNA of the CDR3: TGTGCCAGCAGTAAACGGGACCCCAGGCTGGCTTTCTTT. Translated: CASSKRDPRLAFF.

This chain uses TRBV13 with TRBJ2-7; D is possibly TRBD1 (6 bases). V was trimmed by 4 bases and J by 1 base, leaving 14 bases between them. Germline CDR1 and CDR2: PRHDT and FYEKMQ (reference sequence). CDR3 length equals 15 residues. In DNA, the CDR3 is TGTGCCAGCAGCTCAGGACAGAAACTTTCCTACGAGCAGTACTTC. Protein: CASSSGQKLSYEQYF.

The rearrangement uses TRBV2 and TRBJ2-1; 9 bases fit TRBD2. The germline gives CDR1 SNHLY, CDR2 FYNNEI. V dropped 6 bases and J dropped 10; count of bases not matched to a gene: 7. The CDR3 runs 13 residues. CDR3 sequence (DNA): TGTGCCAGCAGGGACTGGACTAGCGAAGAGCAGTTCTTC. Translating it yields CASRDWTSEEQFF.

This sequence joins TRBV5-1 and TRBJ2-3; the D gene is possibly TRBD1 (5 bases). Trimming removed 5 bases from V and 14 bases from J, with 24 bases in between. Germline V lookup: CDR1 SGHRS, CDR2 YFSETQ. This CDR3 is 14 amino acids long. CDR3 sequence reads: CASRRQGSTRGRYF. The CDR3 DNA reads TGCGCCAGCAGGCGCCAGGGTTCAACTCGCGGTCGGTATTTT.

V is TRBV5-1 and J is TRBJ2-1; D gene unclear. Deletions cut 3 bases from V and 1 base from J, with 14 bases between. CDR3 length equals 16 residues. CDR1 SGHRS and CDR2 YFSETQ come from the germline V gene. The CDR3 sequence: CASSSFLSISYNEQFF. The CDR3 DNA follows: TGCGCCAGCAGCTCCTTCCTTTCAATATCCTACAATGAGCAGTTCTTC.

This clone was seen only a few times. J is TRBJ2-1 and V is TRBV7-8; no firm D call. V lost 3 bases and J 6 bases, leaving 15 bases between the germline ends. The CDR3 runs 15 residues. CDR1 is SGHVS and CDR2 is FQNEAQ in the germline V gene. CDR3 DNA sequence: TGTGCCAGCAGCTTTTTTTCCCAGAATACCAATGAGCAGTTCTTC. Translated, it gives CASSFFSQNTNEQFF.

Of note for this clone: This sample also contains other DNA sequences that code for the same CDR3. The chain has TRBV7-2 and TRBJ2-1, with D uncertain. The CDR3 totals 14 residues. Germline lookup yields CDR1 SGHTA and CDR2 FQGNSA. The V gene lost 1 base and the J gene lost 4 bases, with 8 bases spanning the gap. The CDR3 DNA sequence: TGTGCCAGCAGCTTAGGAGGTTTGTACAATGAGCAGTTCTTC. It specifies CASSLGGLYNEQFF. Supplemented by reference TRBV7-2 and TRBJ2-1, the full variable domain reads GAGVSQSPSNKVTEKGKDVELRCDPISGHTALYWYRQSLGQGLEFLIYFQGNSAPDKSGLPSDRFSAERTGGSVSTLTIQRTQQEDSAVYLCASSLGGLYNEQFFGPGTRLTVL.

This chain links TRBV4-1 with TRBJ2-7; tentatively, D is TRBD1 (6 bases). Germline V gene data show CDR1 as MGHRA and CDR2 as YSYEKL. This CDR3 contains 14 residues. Trimming took 4 bases from V and 4 from J, leaving 14 bases between them. CDR3 loop: CASSLDSNWYEQYF. The DNA of the CDR3 is TGCGCCAGCAGCCTGGACAGTAATTGGTACGAGCAGTACTTC.

This clone was seen a single time. V and J are TRBV18 and TRBJ1-1; 12 bases agree with TRBD1. After removal of 3 bases from V and 1 base from J, the junction contained 6 bases not matched to a gene. The CDR3 runs 17 residues. Germline CDR1 and CDR2: KGHSH and LQKENI. In DNA form, the CDR3 reads TGTGCCAGCTCACCCGAAGGGACAGGGGGCCCGAACACTGAAGCTTTCTTT. It translates to CASSPEGTGGPNTEAFF.